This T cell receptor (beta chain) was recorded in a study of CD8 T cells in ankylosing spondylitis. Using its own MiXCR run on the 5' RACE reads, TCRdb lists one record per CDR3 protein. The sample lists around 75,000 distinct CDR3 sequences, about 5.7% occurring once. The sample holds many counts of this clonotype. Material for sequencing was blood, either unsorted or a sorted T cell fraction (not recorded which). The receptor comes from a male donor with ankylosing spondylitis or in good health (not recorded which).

CDR3 nucleotides: TGCAGTGCTAAGCCCTCTTCTAGTGGCTACACCTTC. As protein: CSAKPSSSGYTF. This rearrangement joins TRBV20-1 to TRBJ1-2; no clear D gene. Trimming shortened V by 4 bases and J by 7 bases, and 13 bases separated the two germline ends. This CDR3 is 12 amino acids long. Germline CDR1 DFQATT, CDR2 SNEGSKA (reference sequence).